One and the same sample provided the 21 T cell receptor beta chains below, sequenced in a study of identical twins. One entry per CDR3 protein, called by TCRdb with MiXCR from the 5' RACE reads. Among 500,000 to 550,000 distinct CDR3 sequences listed, about a fifth were seen once. These same records also appear under a second study, on yellow fever vaccine responses in identical twins.

The specimen was CD4+ T cells sorted from blood. The source is a woman in her late teens or twenties in good health.

In its sample, this clonotype was seen a few times. The chain is built from TRBV29-1 and TRBJ2-3; D might be TRBD1 or TRBD2, each matching 5 bases. The CDR3 sequence is 14 residues long. The germline V gene has CDR1 SQVTM and CDR2 ANQGSEA. V was clipped by 5 bases and J by 0 bases, with 12 bases between them. The CDR3 DNA reads TGCAGCGTTCGGGGCACCACTAGCACAGATACGCAGTATTTT. Protein: CSVRGTTSTDTQYF.

The chain employs TRBV6-1 and TRBJ2-1; no definite D call. The V end lost 6 bases, the J end lost 0 bases, and 15 bases lay between the germline ends. The CDR3 extends over 16 amino acids. Germline loops: CDR1 MNHNS, CDR2 SASEGT. In nucleotides, the CDR3 is TGTGCCAGCAGCCCCCTGGGTAGAAGCTCCTACAATGAGCAGTTCTTC. It yields the protein CASSPLGRSSYNEQFF.

This chain connects TRBV18 to TRBJ1-4, with 9 nucleotides matching TRBD1. Germline values: CDR1 KGHSH, CDR2 LQKENI. The CDR3 covers 14 residues. The junction had 2 bases not matched to a gene; V was cut back by 2 bases and J by 7 bases. The CDR3 DNA reads as TGTGCCAGCTCACCAGGGACAGGGAGTGAAAAACTGTTTTTT. Its translation is CASSPGTGSEKLFF. Together with reference TRBV18 and TRBJ1-4, the CDR3 gives the full variable domain: NAGVMQNPRHLVRRRGQEARLRCSPMKGHSHVYWYRQLPEEGLKFMVYLQKENIIDESGMPKERFSAEFPKEGPSILRIQQVVRGDSAAYFCASSPGTGSEKLFFGSGTQLSVL.

V and J are TRBV12-3 or TRBV12-4 and TRBJ1-2, with D hard to call. Trimming took 4 bases from V and 4 from J, leaving 13 bases between them. There are 14 residues in the CDR3. The CDR3 coding sequence is TGTGCCAGCAGTTACACGGACGGACTCTATGGCTACACCTTC. Encoded protein: CASSYTDGLYGYTF.

This clonotype came up a few times. The chain combines TRBV15 with TRBJ1-5; D remains unclear. V was shortened by 3 bases and J by 2 bases, with 8 bases between the two germline ends. This CDR3 is built from 14 residues. The V gene's germline CDR1 is LNHNV and CDR2 YYDKDF (reference sequence). CDR3 loop: CATSRGMRNQPQHF. The CDR3 DNA reads TGTGCCACCAGCAGGGGGATGCGCAATCAGCCCCAGCATTTT.

The gene calls are TRBV20-1 and TRBJ2-3, with D tentatively TRBD2 (7 bases). Looked up from germline, CDR1 is DFQATT and CDR2 is SNEGSKA (reference sequence). This CDR3 is 14 amino acids long. Trimming shortened V by 4 bases and J by 5 bases, and 16 bases separated the two germline ends. Written as DNA, the CDR3 is TGCAGTGCTACGGGGAGGGGGGCTGGAGATACGCAGTATTTT. It encodes CSATGRGAGDTQYF.

The chain combines TRBV20-1 with TRBJ2-3, with D perhaps matching TRBD2 (6 bases). This CDR3 is 13 amino acids long. Trimming removed 3 bases from V and 5 bases from J, with 12 bases in between. Germline V gives CDR1 DFQATT, CDR2 SNEGSKA (reference sequence). The CDR3 spells CSASGGGGDTQYF. The CDR3 DNA follows: TGCAGTGCTAGCGGGGGTGGGGGAGATACGCAGTATTTT.

The chain joins TRBV14 to TRBJ2-3, with 11 bases lining up with TRBD2. V was pared by 4 bases and J by 2 bases, with 8 bases of the junction left unmatched. The CDR3 is 17 amino acids. The V gene's germline CDR1 is SGHDN and CDR2 FVKESK. The CDR3 bases are TGTGCCAGCAGCCTATCACTAGCGGGAGTAGACACAGATACGCAGTATTTT. Translation: CASSLSLAGVDTDTQYF.

The chain has TRBV20-1 and TRBJ2-3, with 9 positions matching TRBD1. Germline values: CDR1 DFQATT, CDR2 SNEGSKA (reference sequence). Germline trimming cut 6 bases from V and 6 bases from J; bases unmatched to any gene: 13. This CDR3 has 15 residues. The CDR3 protein is CSAPVWGQGLDTQYF. In nucleotides, the CDR3 is TGCAGTGCCCCCGTATGGGGACAGGGTTTGGATACGCAGTATTTT.

The chain employs TRBV20-1 and TRBJ2-2; possible D gene TRBD2, 6 bases. V was clipped by 0 bases and J by 5 bases, with 22 bases between them. The germline V gene has CDR1 DFQATT and CDR2 SNEGSKA (reference sequence). This CDR3 is built from 18 residues. The DNA for the CDR3 is TGCAGTGCTAGAGATCGCCGGGAGTCCTCAACGAGGACCGGGGAGCTGTTTTTT. This sequence encodes CSARDRRESSTRTGELFF.

This clonotype was observed a handful of times. This chain joins TRBV15 and TRBJ2-5, with 14 nucleotides matching TRBD2. CDR1 LNHNV and CDR2 YYDKDF come from the germline V gene (reference sequence). The CDR3 runs to 17 residues. V was pared by 0 bases and J by 4 bases, with 4 bases of the junction left unmatched. CDR3 in DNA: TGTGCCACCAGCAGAGAATCGGGACTAGCGGGAGTAGAGACCCAGTACTTC. It translates to CATSRESGLAGVETQYF.

The chain joins TRBV24-1 to TRBJ2-7; the match to TRBD2 covers 9 bases. The trim removed 3 bases at V and 2 bases at J, leaving 13 bases unmatched. Germline-derived CDR1 and CDR2 are KGHDR and SFDVKD. The CDR3 is made up of 18 amino acids. The CDR3 bases are TGTGCCACCAGTGATGGGGGACTTAGCGGGAGAGCGGCCTACGAGCAGTACTTC. The encoded protein is CATSDGGLSGRAAYEQYF.

The count of this clonotype is one. The CDR3 protein is CASSFKIV. In DNA form, the CDR3 reads TGTGCCAGCAGTTTTAAAATCGTC. The gene calls are TRBV28 and TRBJ2-7; D call uncertain. This CDR3 spans 8 amino acids. The germline V gene has CDR1 MDHEN and CDR2 SYDVKM.

This clonotype was observed many times. The chain carries TRBV28 and TRBJ2-2; 10 bases match TRBD1. Germline V gene data show CDR1 as MDHEN and CDR2 as SYDVKM. V was pared by 4 bases and J by 6 bases, with 11 bases of the junction left unmatched. The CDR3 sequence is 17 residues long. The CDR3 bases are TGTGCCAGCAGTTCCTCACCCGGGACAGGGGTTCCCGGGGAGCTGTTTTTT. The encoded protein is CASSSSPGTGVPGELFF.

V usage is TRBV12-3 or TRBV12-4 and J usage is TRBJ1-3; D ambiguous. This CDR3 spans 15 amino acids. V was shortened by 6 bases and J by 4 bases, with 16 bases between the two germline ends. The chain's CDR3 is CASSIGEGNGNTIYF. For the CDR3, the DNA is TGTGCCAGCAGCATCGGTGAGGGCAACGGAAACACCATATATTTT.

This clonotype was observed at least ten times. The rearrangement joins TRBV7-9 to TRBJ2-7, with no clear D. With 5 bases removed from V and 0 bases from J, the gap between germline ends came to 11 bases. The CDR3 runs to 14 residues. Germline CDR1 reads SEHNR; CDR2 reads FQNEAQ (reference sequence). The CDR3 spells CASSDRVSSYEQYF. In DNA, the CDR3 is TGTGCCAGCAGCGACCGGGTATCCTCCTACGAGCAGTACTTC.

This clonotype was counted between two and nine times. The chain carries TRBV12-3 or TRBV12-4 and TRBJ1-2; D is unresolved. Trimming took 6 bases from V and 6 from J, leaving 8 bases between them. The CDR3 totals 11 residues. The CDR3 DNA reads TGTGCCAGCAGCGGACCAAATGGCTACACCTTC. It yields the protein CASSGPNGYTF.

The chain recombines TRBV6-5 with TRBJ2-2; D is unresolved. V lost 0 bases, J lost 2 bases, and 10 bases lay in between. Germline V gives CDR1 MNHEY, CDR2 SVGAGI. There are 16 residues in the CDR3. CDR3 loop: CASSYSITLNTGELFF. The CDR3 DNA is TGTGCCAGCAGTTACTCGATAACCCTTAACACCGGGGAGCTGTTTTTT.

The chain uses TRBV6-1 and TRBJ2-2, with TRBD1 matching 9 bases. Germline assignment: CDR1 MNHNS and CDR2 SASEGT. This CDR3 is 14 amino acids long. V dropped 11 bases and J dropped 3; count of bases not matched to a gene: 7. The CDR3, as DNA: TGTGCCGGGAGACGGACAGGGGACACCGGGGAGCTGTTTTTT. Its protein product is CAGRRTGDTGELFF.

The CDR3 here is CATSRDTAGGYTF. The CDR3 DNA is TGTGCCACCAGCAGAGATACCGCGGGGGGCTACACCTTC. V usage is TRBV15 and J usage is TRBJ1-2; D unresolved. The germline V and J ends were trimmed by 0 bases and 8 bases, with 10 bases remaining between them. CDR1 is LNHNV, CDR2 YYDKDF, per germline (reference sequence). The CDR3 has 13 residues.

There are a few counts of this clonotype. The rearrangement joins TRBV27 to TRBJ2-1; 11 positions match TRBD2. Germline trimming cut 4 bases from V and 9 bases from J; bases unmatched to any gene: 8. CDR1 is MNHEY, CDR2 SMNVEV, per germline (reference sequence). This CDR3 has 15 amino acids. The CDR3 spells CASSSVAGGRSEQFF. As DNA, the CDR3 is TGTGCCAGCAGTTCAGTAGCGGGAGGGAGGAGTGAGCAGTTCTTC.